Listed below are T cell receptor beta chains from one sample, sequenced in a study of graft-versus-host responses after intestinal transplantation. Here immunoSEQ multiplex PCR was the method, and the copy in TCRdb shows in-frame clones only, minus some. Among 85,000 to 100,000 clones listed, around 92% were seen once. What these receptors recognize is not known. Material: unstimulated CD8+ T cells sorted from spleen or lymph node cells, obtained before transplant. The origin of the receptors is a human donor who was the organ donor for an intestinal transplant. Both conserved end residues are part of each CDR3. D genes are given only for firm matches. Some rows mark clone size as missing; the rest say once, few, many or name a class of expanded clone.

>.|TRBJ2-3|TRBV4-2|.
CASSHLLAAISDTQYF
TGTGCCAGCAGCCACCTACTAGCAGCTATATCAGATACGCAGTATTTT
>.|TRBJ1-2|TRBV28|.
CASSSSTRVSSYGYTF
TGTGCCAGCAGTTCTTCCACCCGGGTTTCTTCCTATGGCTACACCTTC
>.|TRBJ2-6|TRBV21-1|.
CASSKDAQGSGANVLTF
TGTGCCAGCAGCAAAGACGCTCAGGGATCGGGGGCCAACGTCCTGACTTTC
>TRBD2|TRBJ2-1|TRBV9|.
CASSVLKRGASYNEQFF
TGTGCCAGCAGCGTGTTAAAGCGGGGGGCTTCCTACAATGAGCAGTTCTTC
>.|TRBJ2-7|TRBV28|.
CASRGIALEQYF
TGTGCCAGCAGAGGCATAGCGCTCGAGCAGTACTTC
>.|TRBJ1-2|TRBV4-1|.
CASSQEWDTLVSGGYTF
TGCGCCAGCAGCCAAGAGTGGGACACCCTCGTGTCTGGTGGCTACACCTTC
>TRBD1|TRBJ1-2|TRBV6-1|.
CASSDWTGSRYGYTF
TGTGCCAGCAGTGACTGGACAGGATCACGCTATGGCTACACCTTC
>.|TRBJ1-5|TRBV6-4|.
CAGLQGDQPQHF
TGTGCCGGCCTACAGGGAGATCAGCCCCAGCATTTT
>TRBD2|TRBJ2-1|TRBV9|.
CASSVGGGRGNEQFF
TGTGCCAGCAGCGTAGGGGGGGGGAGAGGTAATGAGCAGTTCTTC
>TRBD2|TRBJ2-4|TRBV13|once
CASSSRGLAGDLDIQYF
TGTGCCAGCAGCTCCCGAGGACTAGCGGGAGATTTGGACATTCAGTACTTC
>.|TRBJ2-1|TRBV13|.
CASSLGLAPNEQFF
TGTGCCAGCAGCTTAGGACTAGCACCCAATGAGCAGTTCTTC
>TRBD1|TRBJ2-2|TRBV27|.
CASRSRGQGLAGELFF
TGTGCCAGCAGGAGCAGGGGGCAAGGTCTGGCCGGGGAGCTGTTTTTT
>.|TRBJ1-3|TRBV19|.
CASSIRAAGYSGNTIYF
TGTGCCAGTAGTATTCGCGCCGCGGGGTACTCTGGAAACACCATATATTTT
>.|TRBJ2-6|TRBV27|.
CASSLRHHPYSGANVLTF
TGTGCCAGCAGTTTAAGACACCACCCCTACTCTGGGGCCAACGTCCTGACTTTC
>TRBD2|TRBJ2-7|TRBV7-8|.
CASSVGLAGFYEQYF
TGTGCCAGCAGCGTGGGACTAGCGGGCTTCTACGAGCAGTACTTC
>.|TRBJ1-3|TRBV6-6|.
CASSYPSAGRGNTIYF
TGTGCCAGCAGTTACCCATCGGCAGGGCGAGGAAACACCATATATTTT
>.|TRBJ1-3|TRBV15|.
CATSWSSGNTIYF
TGTGCCACCAGCTGGAGCTCTGGAAACACCATATATTTT
>TRBD1|TRBJ1-6|TRBV7-9|.
CASSNHIDRGNYNSPLHF
TGTGCCAGCAGCAATCACATTGACAGGGGGAATTATAATTCACCCCTCCACTTT
>.|TRBJ1-1|TRBV11-2|.
CASSQLVGDTEAFF
TGTGCCAGCAGCCAACTGGTTGGAGACACTGAAGCTTTCTTT
>TRBD1|TRBJ2-1|TRBV10-2|.
CASNQGQGYNEQFF
TGCGCCAGCAATCAGGGACAGGGGTACAATGAGCAGTTCTTC
>.|TRBJ2-7|TRBV21-1|.
CASSKGRGRSYEQYF
TGTGCCAGCAGCAAGGGCAGGGGGAGATCCTACGAGCAGTACTTC
>TRBD1|TRBJ1-1|TRBV28|.
CASSPGQGEVSTEAFF
TGTGCCAGCAGTCCCGGACAGGGAGAGGTGAGCACTGAAGCTTTCTTT
>.|TRBJ2-7|TRBV13|.
CASGGMGYEQYF
TGTGCCAGCGGGGGCATGGGATACGAGCAGTACTTC
>.|TRBJ1-1|TRBV19|.
CASSIVATGHEAFF
TGTGCCAGTAGTATAGTAGCGACAGGACACGAAGCTTTCTTT